Presented here are 17 T cell receptor beta chains from one specimen sequenced in a study of blood T cell repertoires in COVID-19. Profiling relied on immunoSEQ multiplex PCR, and the TCRdb table lists in-frame clones only, not all of them. Here the sample spans some 180,000 clones, 80% being singletons. The sample was peripheral blood. These receptors were obtained from a man aged 60 to 75 with acute or convalescent COVID-19.

The rearrangement uses TRBV2 and TRBJ2-7, with TRBD1 matching 11 bases. Per the germline V gene, CDR1 is SNHLY and CDR2 is FYNNEI. This CDR3 comprises 15 residues. J lost 5 bases, V lost 4 bases, and 7 bases had no gene match. The CDR3 sequence: CASSAERTGGNEQYF. For the CDR3, the DNA is TGTGCCAGCAGTGCCGAGCGGACAGGGGGCAACGAGCAGTACTTC.

This chain connects TRBV5-4 to TRBJ2-7; D is undetermined. The germline CDR1 and CDR2 sequences are SGHNT and YYREEE (reference sequence). V was shortened by 0 bases and J by 0 bases, with 7 bases between the two germline ends. The CDR3 length is 14 residues. Here the CDR3 DNA reads TGTGCCAGCAGCTTGGTCCCTACCTCCTACGAGCAGTACTTC. Residues: CASSLVPTSYEQYF. The full variable domain, its missing parts supplied by reference TRBV5-4 and TRBJ2-7, is ETGVTQSPTHLIKTRGQQVTLRCSSQSGHNTVSWYQQALGQGPQFIFQYYREEENGRGNFPPRFSGLQFPNYSSELNVNALELDDSALYLCASSLVPTSYEQYFGPGTRLTVT.

J is TRBJ2-3 and V is TRBV5-1; 10 nucleotides line up with TRBD1. Trimming took 4 bases from V and 4 from J; bases not matched to a gene: 12. CDR1 is SGHRS, CDR2 YFSETQ, per germline. The CDR3 consists of 17 residues. CDR3 DNA: TGCGCCAGCAGCCCGGACAGGGGGACAGGGGAAGCAGATACGCAGTATTTT. This gives the protein CASSPDRGTGEADTQYF.

The rearrangement links TRBV7-2 to TRBJ2-3; D is unclear. CDR3 length: 15 amino acids. V gave up 2 bases and J gave up 6 bases, with 15 bases separating them. Germline V lookup: CDR1 SGHTA, CDR2 FQGNSA. The CDR3 spells CASSLLRWPEDTQYF. Here the CDR3 DNA reads TGTGCCAGCAGCTTATTGCGGTGGCCCGAGGATACGCAGTATTTT.

The chain links TRBV9 to TRBJ1-6, with 7 bases that match TRBD1. Trimming at V came to 4 bases and at J to 2 bases, leaving 3 bases not matched to a gene. Germline CDR1 SGDLS, CDR2 YYNGEE. This CDR3 has 15 amino acids. The CDR3 nucleotides are TGTGCCAGCAGCTTACAGGGGACCTATAATTCACCCCTCCACTTT. Protein sequence: CASSLQGTYNSPLHF.

DNA of the CDR3: TGTGCCAGCAGTGAAGAACGGACAGGGATTGATACGCAGTATTTT. Translation gives CASSEERTGIDTQYF. The J gene is TRBJ2-3, the V gene TRBV2; 8 nucleotides match TRBD1. The CDR3 covers 15 residues. V lost 1 base and J lost 6; bases outside the gene matches: 6. Germline V gene lookup returns CDR1 SNHLY and CDR2 FYNNEI.

Concerning this clone: Its ends do not fully match the called genes, so a read error is possible. The V gene is TRBV24-1, the J gene TRBJ2-3; 9 bases agree with TRBD1. Germline V gene sequence: CDR1 KGHDR, CDR2 SFDVKD. The CDR3 loop spans 13 amino acids. CDR3 DNA sequence: TGTGCTACCAGTGACCCGGGACAGGGTGCGCAGTATTTT. It specifies CATSDPGQGAQYF.

This chain joins TRBV5-5 and TRBJ1-5, with D maybe TRBD1 (5 bases). Germline lookup yields CDR1 SGHKS and CDR2 YYEKEE (reference sequence). The CDR3 has 15 amino acids. The germline V and J ends were trimmed by 2 bases and 6 bases, with 15 bases remaining between them. As DNA, the CDR3 is TGTGCCAGCAGCTTAAAAGGGGCTGTTAGTCAGCCCCAGCATTTT. Translating gives CASSLKGAVSQPQHF.

This chain links TRBV7-8 with TRBJ2-1; a possible D gene is TRBD2 (6 bases). The CDR3 runs to 12 residues. Deletions cut 4 bases from V and 10 bases from J, with 11 bases between. Germline CDR1 SGHVS, CDR2 FQNEAQ. CDR3: CASSSPLAEQFF. Written as DNA, the CDR3 is TGTGCCAGCAGCTCCCCCCTAGCGGAGCAGTTCTTC.

The V gene is TRBV6-2 or TRBV6-3, the J gene TRBJ2-1; D gene unclear. V was clipped by 5 bases and J by 8 bases, with 7 bases between them. Germline loops: CDR1 MNHEY, CDR2 SVGEGT. CDR3 length equals 11 residues. This CDR3 reads CASSKLHEQFF. The CDR3 DNA sequence: TGTGCCAGCAGTAAACTCCATGAGCAGTTCTTC.

The J gene is TRBJ2-1, the V gene TRBV3-1 (or the pseudogene TRBV3-2), with 10 nucleotides matching TRBD2. J was trimmed by 8 bases and V by 5 bases; bases with no gene match: 9. Germline V gene lookup returns CDR1 LGHDT and CDR2 YNNKEL (reference sequence). CDR3 length: 15 residues. CDR3 DNA sequence: TGTGCCAGCAGCTCCCGGATAGCGGGAGGCGATGAGCAGTTCTTC. It is translated as CASSSRIAGGDEQFF.

The V call is TRBV11-3, the J call TRBJ2-1; D is possibly TRBD1 (5 bases). CDR3 length: 15 amino acids. Germline V gives CDR1 SGHNT, CDR2 YENEEA. The germline V and J ends were trimmed by 1 base and 6 bases, with 13 bases remaining between them. The CDR3 is CASSLGQGDVNEQFF. DNA for the CDR3: TGTGCCAGCAGCTTAGGGCAGGGCGACGTCAATGAGCAGTTCTTC.

The rearrangement links TRBV30 to TRBJ2-2; the D gene is possibly TRBD1 (5 bases). The V gene lost 2 bases and the J gene lost 4 bases, with 8 bases spanning the gap. This CDR3 has 13 amino acids. Germline V gives CDR1 GTSNPN, CDR2 SVGIG (reference sequence). CDR3 sequence: CAWSQTVTGELFF. In nucleotides, the CDR3 is TGTGCCTGGAGTCAGACAGTCACCGGGGAGCTGTTTTTT.

The chain has TRBV6-2 or TRBV6-3 and TRBJ1-6, with a tentative D call TRBD1 (5 bases). V was pared by 3 bases and J by 12 bases, with 18 bases between. Germline V CDR1 and CDR2: MNHEY, SVGEGT. This CDR3 contains 15 residues. The CDR3 DNA follows: TGTGCCAGCAGTTATGACAGCTTTAGGGGTAGACCCCTCCACTTT. Amino acids: CASSYDSFRGRPLHF.

This chain links TRBV6-5 with TRBJ1-6; the match to TRBD1 covers 8 bases. This CDR3 is 14 amino acids long. Germline loops: CDR1 MNHEY, CDR2 SVGAGI. J was trimmed by 9 bases and V by 6 bases; bases with no gene match: 7. CDR3 in DNA: TGTGCCAGCAGAAATACAGGGGGAGGTTCACCCCTCCACTTT. This sequence encodes CASRNTGGGSPLHF.

This chain links TRBV11-2 with TRBJ1-2, with D tentatively TRBD1 (6 bases). Germline V CDR1 and CDR2: SGHAT, FQNNGV. V was clipped by 3 bases and J by 1 base, with 15 bases between them. This CDR3 contains 16 residues. The chain's CDR3 is CASSLLGAGVNYGYTF. CDR3 bases: TGTGCCAGCAGCTTGCTTGGGGCAGGGGTTAACTATGGCTACACCTTC.

The genes are TRBV3-1 (or the pseudogene TRBV3-2) and TRBJ1-1; maybe TRBD1 (5 bases). With 1 base removed from V and 2 bases from J, the gap between germline ends came to 8 bases. Germline V CDR1 and CDR2: LGHDT, YNNKEL (reference sequence). The CDR3 is made up of 14 amino acids. Here the CDR3 DNA reads TGTGCCAGCAGCCAAGTCGGGGGTAACACTGAAGCTTTCTTT. Translated, it gives CASSQVGGNTEAFF.